This T cell receptor beta chain is drawn from a study of T cells after yellow fever vaccination. Germline trimming cut 6 bases from V and 8 bases from J; bases unmatched to any gene: 8. This CDR3 comprises 15 residues. Each CDR3 protein is one row after TCRdb ran MiXCR on the 5' RACE reads. Found here are some 120,000 distinct CDR3 sequences, 7.4% of them singletons; the top ten hold roughly 2.6%. This clonotype was seen many times. This rearrangement joins TRBV12-3 or TRBV12-4 to TRBJ2-1; 12 nucleotides agree with TRBD2. This receptor was taken from a man between 18 and 29 years old who received the YFV17D yellow fever vaccine. Sequencing used CD4+ T cells sorted from PBMCs, obtained roughly 10 days after the first yellow fever vaccination. The CDR3 nucleotides are TGTGCCAGCAGGTTGACTAGCGGGGGTATTTATGAGCAGTTCTTC. Translated, it gives CASRLTSGGIYEQFF.